The clone carrying this T cell receptor (beta chain) was found many times. No antigen is known for it. This record comes from a study of human T cells and chemical hapten exposure. Study-level information: Upper inner arm skin measuring about 2 cm by about 2 cm received 2% DPC for sensitization.

Study-wide points: PT1 expanded TCR numbers rose with patch test score.

The time point here: patch test 3, about 24 weeks after DPC sensitization. Stated treatment: therapeutic diphenylcyclopropenone sensitization with weekly scalp DPC. Per the original methods: Samples contained a median of about 100,000 TCRs, with a range of roughly 20,000 to 700,000. TCRdb reprocessed the RACE reads via MiXCR and lists one record per CDR3 protein. The V and J calls here are based on TCRdb, not the publication. The table has roughly 200,000 distinct CDR3 sequences, around a quarter seen once. This CDR3 comprises 15 residues. Germline loops: CDR1 KGHSH, CDR2 LQKENI. V lost 3 bases to trimming and J lost 1 base, with 12 bases between them.

This chain joins TRBV18 and TRBJ1-1; D is undetermined. The receptor comes from a woman aged 40-49 years with alopecia areata. Some clones in this sample may be carry-over from other donors' samples. This specimen consisted of whole blood, obtained in connection with sensitization to the hapten diphenylcyclopropenone (DPC). The CDR3 spells CASSPKVGQNTEAFF. The CDR3 region has the DNA TGTGCCAGCTCACCTAAGGTTGGTCAGAACACTGAAGCTTTCTTT.